This T cell receptor beta chain was observed in a study of shared clonotypes between healthy human individuals. Whole-study results and caveats: Naive CD4 clonotypes were shared across several donors at about 5%. The represented genetic and exposure-history diversity was limited by the small number of donors.

The CDR3 loop spans 15 amino acids. Germline V gives CDR1 SEHNR, CDR2 FQNEAQ (reference sequence). V was pared by 4 bases and J by 8 bases, with 20 bases between. The study ran the assay at deep level. TCRdb's table, derived via immunoSEQ multiplex PCR, lists solely in-frame clones and lacks some. Seen here are over 2 million clones, 85% to 95% observed once, and the top ten hold under 0.15%. The study drew its donors from healthy HIV-negative adults without recent acute infections or vaccinations. About this clone: The antigen remains unidentified.

The chain joins TRBV7-9 to TRBJ1-2; D perhaps matches TRBD1 (6 bases). Sequencing input: naive CD4+ T cells sorted from blood. Subset meaning: CD45RA+ positively selected. The source of this sequence is a man between 18 and 35 years old in good health. The CDR3 here is CASSSVGQGPGGYTF. CDR3 nucleotides: TGTGCCAGCAGCTCCGTTGGGCAGGGGCCCGGCGGCTACACCTTC.